This T cell receptor (beta chain) is from a study of blood T cell repertoires in COVID-19. As for the study in general: The United States, Italy and Spain were the sources of the acute and convalescent COVID-19 samples. Nucleic acid was either cDNA or gDNA, and it came from T cells, B-cell-depleted T cells, or PBMCs.

TCRdb's table, derived via immunoSEQ multiplex PCR, lists solely in-frame clones and lacks some. The table lists approximately 75,000 clones, about nine tenths of them singletons. The germline CDR1 and CDR2 sequences are ENHRY and SYGVKD. This CDR3 spans 13 amino acids. After removal of 5 bases from V and 3 bases from J, the junction contained 3 bases not matched to a gene. This chain joins TRBV10-3 and TRBJ1-2; the match to TRBD1 covers 7 bases. The sample taken for sequencing was peripheral blood. This TCR derives from a human donor in a cohort sampled during active COVID-19. The CDR3 nucleotides read TGTGCCATCAGTCCCCAGGGGGACTATGGCTACACCTTC. It encodes CAISPQGDYGYTF.